The T cell receptor (beta chain) under discussion was sequenced for a study of blood T cells in healthy people across ages. With a J-beta primer mix and a sample-barcoded 5' primer, a second PCR ran roughly 6 to 12 cycles. TCRdb redid the calling of the 5' RACE reads with MiXCR, one entry per CDR3 protein. Of 500,000 to 550,000 distinct CDR3 sequences in the sample, less than 25% were seen once. Per germline, CDR1 SGHTA and CDR2 FQGNSA. This CDR3 has 15 amino acids. Between the trimmed V and J ends, which lost 5 bases and 0 bases, there was a span of 11 bases. These same records also appear under a second study, on T cells of mothers and their children. This second report adds: Thymic selection molds TCR recombination output in a comparable way in related and unrelated pairs. T cell clones that were persistent and microchimeric went undetected.

This clonotype was obtained from a boy aged 5-17 years in good health. Specimen: blood. The chain joins TRBV7-2 to TRBJ1-3, with D possibly TRBD1 on 5 matching bases. CDR3 sequence reads: CASSPGAASGNTIYF. Here the CDR3 DNA reads TGTGCCAGCAGCCCTGGGGCAGCCTCTGGAAACACCATATATTTT.